This TCR beta chain comes out of a study of OX40 agonist ivuxolimab in advanced cancers. The method was immunoSEQ multiplex PCR; TCRdb's version includes in-frame clones alone and lacks a portion of them. The sample contains tens of thousands of clones, under 90% of which appear only once. This CDR3 has 11 amino acids. Germline V lookup: CDR1 MNHEY, CDR2 SVGAGI. V was trimmed by 7 bases and J by 3 bases, leaving 7 bases between them. This clone showed up just a few times. The source was CD4+ or CD8+ T cells sorted from blood, collected in a trial of the OX40 agonist ivuxolimab. The clonotype originates from an adult with an advanced solid tumor such as melanoma, head and neck, liver or kidney cancer. The rearrangement joins TRBV6-5 to TRBJ2-7; D gene uncertain. This CDR3 is CASMISYEQYF. The CDR3 coding sequence is TGTGCCAGCATGATTAGCTACGAGCAGTACTTC.